This T cell receptor (beta chain) was recorded in a study of T cells in localized non-small cell lung cancer. Findings of the study overall: Sequence data derive from only one tumor region, so heterogeneity remains possible. The highest T cell clonality was in uninvolved adjacent lung, above tumor.

With regard to this clone: Its antigen is not known.

The CDR3 has 13 amino acids. Germline V gene lookup returns CDR1 SNHLY and CDR2 FYNNEI. V was pared by 8 bases and J by 6 bases, with 16 bases between. Some clones are missing from TCRdb's copy, which holds only in-frame ones; the method was immunoSEQ multiplex PCR. Among tens of thousands of clones listed, 83% were seen once. The specimen was PBMCs, collected before any cancer treatment. This sequence originates from a man between 40 and 70 years old with stage II lung adenocarcinoma. V is TRBV2 and J is TRBJ1-2; unclear D gene. The CDR3 DNA reads as TGTGCCAGCCGTCACCCAAGGGTTCATGGCTACACCTTC. The encoded protein is CASRHPRVHGYTF.